These 19 T cell receptor beta chains were sequenced from one sample in a study of metastatic and nonmetastatic thyroid tumors. Thyroid surgery was performed in patients who had received no treatment beforehand. TCRdb reanalyzed the PCR reads with MiXCR. This table holds some 40,000 clones, less than 15% found once. What was sequenced was blood. These receptors came from a female donor with papillary thyroid cancer or a benign thyroid nodule (not recorded which). Some clones in this sample may be carry-over from other donors' samples.

This clone was counted only a few times. Its ends do not fully match the called genes, so a read error is possible. CDR3 region: CAISEGLAGGEDTQYF. CDR3 nucleotide sequence: TGTGCCATCAGTGAAGGGCTAGCGGGAGGTGAGGATACGCAGTATTTT. The gene calls are TRBV6-1 and TRBJ2-3; the match to TRBD2 covers 11 bases. The CDR3 has 16 amino acids. CDR1 MNHNS and CDR2 SASEGT come from the germline V gene.

Ten or more counts support this clone. CDR3 sequence reads: CASSLTREQGVSQPQHF. For the CDR3, the DNA is TGTGCCAGCAGCTTAACTAGGGAACAGGGGGTTAGTCAGCCCCAGCATTTT. The gene calls are TRBV11-2 and TRBJ1-5, with TRBD1 matching 8 bases. CDR1 and CDR2 (germline): SGHAT, FQNNGV. The CDR3 is 17 residues long. V trimming: 2 bases; J trimming: 6 bases; junction bases outside the gene matches: 12.

A note on this clone: Since a much larger clone is just one base distant, this may be a read error. The chain recombines TRBV11-3 with TRBJ1-4, with a tentative D call TRBD1 (5 bases). V lost 0 bases to trimming and J lost 7 bases, with 15 bases between them. Germline CDR1 reads SGHNT; CDR2 reads YENEEA. The CDR3 is 16 residues long. For the CDR3, the DNA is TGTGCCAGCAGCTTAGATTCAGACTCTAGGGGTGAAAAACTGTTTTTT. Amino acids: CASSLDSDSRGEKLFF.

There are many counts of this clone. This sequence joins TRBV5-6 and TRBJ2-2, with 11 bases that match TRBD1. The CDR3 is 15 amino acids. The J segment lost 6 bases and the V segment lost 4 bases, leaving 5 bases of the junction unmatched. From germline, CDR1 is SGHDT and CDR2 YYEEEE. The CDR3 sequence is CASSRGQGVSGELFF. CDR3 in DNA: TGTGCCAGCAGCCGGGGACAGGGGGTGTCCGGGGAGCTGTTTTTT.

This clone came up many times. J is TRBJ2-1 and V is TRBV9; TRBD2 is a possible D gene (7 bases). The CDR3 length is 14 residues. The V gene's germline CDR1 is SGDLS and CDR2 YYNGEE. Trimming left V 3 bases short and J 9 bases short, with 16 bases between. The CDR3 DNA follows: TGTGCCAGCAGCGCCGCCTATAGGGGGGGTGAGCAGTTCTTC. It encodes CASSAAYRGGEQFF.

The sample holds many counts of this clone. The chain couples TRBV7-3 to TRBJ2-1, with unresolved D. CDR1 SGHTA and CDR2 FQGTGA come from the germline V gene. The germline V and J ends were trimmed by 3 bases and 6 bases, with 6 bases remaining between them. The CDR3 has 12 amino acids. The CDR3, as DNA: TGTGCCAGCAGCTTTATTGGCAATGAGCAGTTCTTC. Its translation: CASSFIGNEQFF.

This clone was recorded a few times. This chain connects TRBV28 to TRBJ1-2; 9 bases line up with TRBD1. CDR3 size: 14 residues. The V segment lost 2 bases and the J segment 6 bases; nucleotides outside the gene matches: 4. Germline assignment: CDR1 MDHEN and CDR2 SYDVKM. CDR3 sequence: CASSLPNRGHGYTF. CDR3 in DNA: TGTGCCAGCAGTTTACCCAACAGGGGGCATGGCTACACCTTC.

This clone was recorded many times. The rearrangement links TRBV9 to TRBJ2-2; D not certain. The CDR3 spans 15 residues. The V gene lost 0 bases and the J gene lost 4 bases, with 10 bases spanning the gap. CDR1 SGDLS and CDR2 YYNGEE come from the germline V gene. The CDR3 sequence is CASSVERLITGELFF. CDR3 coding DNA: TGTGCCAGCAGCGTAGAACGGCTAATCACCGGGGAGCTGTTTTTT.

This clone was seen at least ten times. The chain couples TRBV19 to TRBJ2-2; D is unclear. Between the trimmed V and J ends, which lost 4 bases and 3 bases, there was a span of 12 bases. CDR1 and CDR2 from the germline V gene are LNHDA and SQIVND (reference sequence). The CDR3 has 15 residues. The DNA for the CDR3 is TGTGCCAGTAGTACCCCGGACGGCGACACCGGGGAGCTGTTTTTT. Protein: CASSTPDGDTGELFF.

The chain combines TRBV2 with TRBJ1-2, with 8 bases lining up with TRBD1. Germline CDR1 reads SNHLY; CDR2 reads FYNNEI. The V segment lost 7 bases and the J segment 4 bases; nucleotides outside the gene matches: 2. The CDR3 sequence is 12 residues long. The CDR3 loop reads CASTGGGYGYTF. CDR3 sequence (DNA): TGTGCCAGCACAGGGGGCGGCTATGGCTACACCTTC. The full variable domain, in which reference TRBV2 and TRBJ1-2 provide the parts outside the CDR3, is EPEVTQTPSHQVTQMGQEVILRCVPISNHLYFYWYRQILGQKVEFLVSFYNNEISEKSEIFDDQFSVERPDGSNFTLKIRSTKLEDSAMYFCASTGGGYGYTFGSGTRLTVV.

This clone was seen at least ten times. The chain links TRBV9 to TRBJ2-7, with a weak D call TRBD1 (7 bases). Germline CDR1 reads SGDLS; CDR2 reads YYNGEE. V was shortened by 2 bases and J by 2 bases, with 11 bases between the two germline ends. This CDR3 comprises 14 residues. The CDR3 is CASSVTGRTYEQYF. As DNA, the CDR3 is TGTGCCAGCAGCGTGACAGGGAGGACCTACGAGCAGTACTTC.

J is TRBJ1-1 and V is TRBV20-1, with 8 bases that match TRBD1. CDR1 DFQATT and CDR2 SNEGSKA come from the germline V gene (reference sequence). After removal of 7 bases from V and 4 bases from J, the junction contained 14 bases not matched to a gene. This CDR3 has 15 amino acids. Here the CDR3 reads CSVSTGALSSTEAFF. The CDR3 bases are TGCAGTGTCTCGACAGGGGCTCTGAGCAGCACTGAAGCTTTCTTT.

This clone is categorized as medium-sized. V gene TRBV28 combines with J gene TRBJ2-2, with D possibly matching TRBD2 (5 bases). V was clipped by 3 bases and J by 5 bases, with 13 bases between them. CDR1 is MDHEN and CDR2 is SYDVKM in the germline V gene. The CDR3 has 15 residues. This chain's CDR3 is CASSFDYRATGELFF. The CDR3 DNA is TGTGCCAGCAGTTTTGACTACCGAGCAACCGGGGAGCTGTTTTTT.

This clone was counted ten times or more. CDR3 sequence: CASSLAYGYTF. The CDR3 DNA reads TGTGCCAGCAGCTTGGCTTATGGCTACACCTTC. This chain joins TRBV5-6 and TRBJ1-2; D remains unclear. The CDR3 is made up of 11 amino acids. V was trimmed by 0 bases and J by 5 bases, leaving 2 bases between them. From germline, CDR1 is SGHDT and CDR2 YYEEEE. The variable domain in full, completed from reference TRBV5-6 and TRBJ1-2, reads DAGVTQSPTHLIKTRGQQVTLRCSPKSGHDTVSWYQQALGQGPQFIFQYYEEEERQRGNFPDRFSGHQFPNYSSELNVNALLLGDSALYLCASSLAYGYTFGSGTRLTVV.

This clone occurred a few times. CDR3 region: CASRAGGGNTEAFF. The CDR3 DNA reads as TGTGCCAGCAGAGCAGGGGGGGGGAACACTGAAGCTTTCTTT. This chain connects TRBV6-1 to TRBJ1-1; 7 bases match TRBD1. CDR1 and CDR2 (germline): MNHNS, SASEGT. J was trimmed by 1 base and V by 6 bases; bases with no gene match: 5. The length of the CDR3 is 14 residues.

In the case of this clone: Just one base apart from a much larger clone, this may be a read error. The rearrangement uses TRBV7-6 and TRBJ2-1; D remains unclear. Germline CDR1 reads SGHVS; CDR2 reads FNYEAQ. The CDR3 has 15 amino acids. V was cut by 3 bases and J by 9 bases, with 18 bases left in between. This CDR3 is CASSFSGPLAVEQFF. As DNA, the CDR3 is TGTGCCAGCAGCTTTAGTGGTCCCCTGGCCGTTGAGCAGTTCTTC.

This clone was seen a few times. The DNA for the CDR3 is TGTGCCAGCCGGGACTCCCTTGGTAACACCGGGGAGCTGTTTTTT. It is translated as CASRDSLGNTGELFF. The chain uses TRBV2 and TRBJ2-2; D perhaps matches TRBD2 (6 bases). The CDR3 has 15 residues. Trimming pared 8 bases from V and 2 bases from J, leaving 15 bases between. Per the germline V gene, CDR1 is SNHLY and CDR2 is FYNNEI.

This clone appeared many times. V usage is TRBV12-5 and J usage is TRBJ2-3, with TRBD2 identical over 14 bases. V shed 6 bases and J 0 bases; nucleotides not matched to a gene: 8. Germline-derived CDR1 and CDR2 are LGHNT and FRNRAP. CDR3 size: 18 residues. Here the CDR3 reads CASGPGTSGRSSTDTQYF. As DNA, the CDR3 is TGTGCTAGTGGCCCCGGGACTAGCGGGAGATCGAGCACAGATACGCAGTATTTT.

The chain employs TRBV5-1 and TRBJ1-2, with D possibly matching TRBD1 (6 bases). Trimming took off 4 bases at V and 8 bases at J, with 15 bases between the two ends. Per the germline V gene, CDR1 is SGHRS and CDR2 is YFSETQ. The CDR3 sequence is 13 residues long. CDR3 nucleotides: TGCGCCAGCAGCATATCAGGGGAAAGGGGCTACACCTTC. Its translation: CASSISGERGYTF.